Presented here are 6 T cell receptor beta chains from one specimen sequenced in a study of T cell repertoires in cytomegalovirus infection. TCRdb used MiXCR to reprocess the reads, holding one entry per CDR3 protein. The top ten clones hold about an eighth of a sample with roughly 990,000 distinct CDR3 sequences, roughly 31% of them seen once. These receptors have no known antigen. The material sequenced was cultured CD8+ T cells from PBMCs, taken from culture after CMV antigen stimulation. The origin of the receptors is a human donor in good health (CMV status not recorded). Some clones in this sample may be carry-over from other donors' samples.

This clonotype was seen many times. V is TRBV7-2 and J is TRBJ2-7; TRBD2 agrees at 8 bases. The V segment lost 5 bases and the J segment 6 bases; nucleotides outside the gene matches: 21. This CDR3 is built from 18 residues. CDR1 is SGHTA and CDR2 is FQGNSA in the germline V gene. CDR3 bases: TGTGCCAGCAGCCCAGCCGGGACTAGATATTTAGGGGATACCGAGCAGTACGTC. Encoded protein: CASSPAGTRYLGDTEQYV.

This clonotype was detected ten times or more. The J gene is TRBJ1-1, the V gene TRBV7-9; a weak D match, TRBD1 (5 bases). The germline gives CDR1 SEHNR, CDR2 FQNEAQ (reference sequence). With 4 bases removed from V and 5 bases from J, the gap between germline ends came to 17 bases. There are 15 residues in the CDR3. For the CDR3, the DNA is TGTGCCAGCAGCTCCCCCCGGGGGAGGGCAACTGAAGCTTTCTTT. Protein product: CASSSPRGRATEAFF.

The chain couples TRBV6-1 to TRBJ2-1; 11 nucleotides match TRBD2. The CDR3 sequence is 15 residues long. Unmatched junction bases numbered 5, after V lost 6 bases and J lost 4 bases. Germline CDR1 MNHNS, CDR2 SASEGT. DNA of the CDR3: TGTGCCAGCAGGGTACTAGCGGGGGAGTACAATGAGCAGTTCTTC. This encodes CASRVLAGEYNEQFF.

This sequence joins TRBV7-6 and TRBJ1-1; D is undetermined. Trimming left V 5 bases short and J 5 bases short, with 12 bases between. The CDR3 is 13 amino acids. The germline V gene encodes CDR1 SGHVS and CDR2 FNYEAQ. The CDR3 is CASSGRRETEAFF. As DNA, the CDR3 is TGTGCCAGCAGCGGGCGGCGGGAAACTGAAGCTTTCTTT.

The chain links TRBV10-3 to TRBJ2-1; 13 bases match TRBD2. After removal of 10 bases from V and 1 base from J, the junction contained 7 bases not matched to a gene. The CDR3 spans 16 residues. Germline V gives CDR1 ENHRY, CDR2 SYGVKD. The CDR3 coding sequence is TGTGCCACCGCCGGGACTAGCGGGGCATCCTACAATGAGCAGTTCTTC. Its protein is CATAGTSGASYNEQFF.

The V call is TRBV4-3, the J call TRBJ2-5, with D tentatively TRBD1 or TRBD2 (7 bases each). This CDR3 is 14 amino acids long. Germline lookup yields CDR1 LGHNA and CDR2 YSLEER. V was pared by 0 bases and J by 9 bases, with 14 bases between. The CDR3 DNA follows: TGCGCCAGCAGCCAAGATCGGGCAGGGGGGGCCCAGTACTTC. Translation gives CASSQDRAGGAQYF.